One sample yielded the 14 T cell receptor beta chains listed below, sequenced in a study of CD4 T cells in relation to SARS-CoV-2 and coronaviruses. Before the COVID-19 pandemic, during about 2011-2019, CD4+ T cells were taken from unexposed donors. CD4+ T cells were isolated from the cells after 10 days of culture. These receptors are not linked to any known antigen. The protocol was immunoSEQ multiplex PCR, while the TCRdb copy is restricted to in-frame clones and leaves out a portion. The data show 25,000 to 30,000 clones, roughly 76% seen once. The sequencing sample was made of CD4+ T cells from PBMCs, cultured in vitro. The source of these receptors is a human donor in good health.

The chain employs TRBV18 and TRBJ1-2; no definite D call. Germline V gives CDR1 KGHSH, CDR2 LQKENI. The CDR3 is 13 residues long. Between the trimmed V and J ends, which lost 1 base and 8 bases, there was a span of 11 bases. CDR3: CASSPLGGEGYTF. The CDR3 DNA follows: TGTGCCAGCTCACCACTCGGCGGGGAAGGCTACACCTTC.

The V gene is TRBV5-1, the J gene TRBJ2-7; D might be TRBD2 (5 bases). The CDR3 extends over 13 amino acids. Per germline, CDR1 SGHRS and CDR2 YFSETQ. The germline V and J ends were trimmed by 2 bases and 1 base, with 7 bases remaining between them. CDR3 in DNA: TGCGCCAGCAGCTTTAGCGTGTCCTACGAGCAGTACTTC. Protein: CASSFSVSYEQYF.

The gene calls are TRBV3-1 (or the pseudogene TRBV3-2) and TRBJ2-5, with 13 bases matching TRBD2. The germline CDR1 and CDR2 sequences are LGHDT and YNNKEL (reference sequence). The CDR3 totals 13 residues. The V gene end was trimmed by 7 bases and the J gene end by 13 bases; junction bases not matched to a gene: 9. As DNA, the CDR3 is TGTGCCAGCACCGGAACTAGCGGGAGGGCCCGGTACTTC. Protein product: CASTGTSGRARYF.

The chain recombines TRBV29-1 with TRBJ2-7, with D hard to call. Germline V CDR1 and CDR2: SQVTM, ANQGSEA. CDR3 length: 12 amino acids. The V and J ends lost 3 bases and 2 bases respectively, with 8 bases between them. The CDR3 nucleotides read TGCAGCGTTGATGGTGGGACCTACGAGCAGTACTTC. Translation: CSVDGGTYEQYF.

The V and J genes are TRBV19 and TRBJ2-3, with D uncertain. Germline V gives CDR1 LNHDA, CDR2 SQIVND (reference sequence). This CDR3 region has 10 residues. V lost 8 bases to trimming and J lost 5 bases, with 5 bases between them. CDR3 in amino acids: CASGEDTQYF. The CDR3 DNA reads as TGTGCCAGTGGAGAAGATACGCAGTATTTT.

CDR3 sequence (DNA): TGTGCCAGCAGCTTGACTAGCGGGAGCACAGATACGCAGTATTTT. Protein product: CASSLTSGSTDTQYF. This chain connects TRBV5-6 to TRBJ2-3; 9 bases line up with TRBD2. Germline lookup yields CDR1 SGHDT and CDR2 YYEEEE. The CDR3 is 15 residues long. V lost 1 base and J lost 0; bases outside the gene matches: 0.

This clone occurred a few times. Here the CDR3 reads CASSPGQGPFF. DNA for the CDR3: TGTGCCAGCAGTCCGGGACAGGGCCCGTTCTTC. The chain joins TRBV2 to TRBJ2-1; 9 bases agree with TRBD1. The CDR3 is 11 amino acids. Germline V CDR1 and CDR2: SNHLY, FYNNEI. Trimming cost V 5 bases and J 15 bases; bases outside gene matches: 5.

This chain links TRBV5-3 with TRBJ1-4; 7 bases fit TRBD1. TRBV5-3 carries the ORF label, with uncertain function. V was pared by 4 bases and J by 2 bases, with 5 bases of the junction left unmatched. This CDR3 is 15 amino acids long. CDR3 loop: CARSRYRGTNEKLFF. CDR3 nucleotides: TGTGCCAGAAGCCGATACAGGGGTACTAATGAAAAACTGTTTTTT.

J is TRBJ1-5 and V is TRBV14; TRBD1 agrees at 7 bases. The V segment lost 1 base and the J segment 0 bases; nucleotides outside the gene matches: 3. This CDR3 spans 16 amino acids. Per germline, CDR1 SGHDN and CDR2 FVKESK. The CDR3 DNA is TGTGCCAGCAGCCAAGGACAGGGCCTTAGCAATCAGCCCCAGCATTTT. Its translation is CASSQGQGLSNQPQHF. Looking up the rest from reference TRBV14 and TRBJ1-5 gives the full variable domain: EAGVTQFPSHSVIEKGQTVTLRCDPISGHDNLYWYRRVMGKEIKFLLHFVKESKQDESGMPNNRFLAERTGGTYSTLKVQPAELEDSGVYFCASSQGQGLSNQPQHFGDGTRLSIL.

The rearrangement joins TRBV18 to TRBJ1-3; the D gene is possibly TRBD1 (5 bases). Trimming stripped 4 bases from V and 0 bases from J, with 10 bases between. The CDR3 spans 15 residues. Germline CDR1 reads KGHSH; CDR2 reads LQKENI. The CDR3 DNA follows: TGTGCCAGCTCACTCGACAGCTACTCTGGAAACACCATATATTTT. Its protein is CASSLDSYSGNTIYF.

The chain uses TRBV7-8 and TRBJ2-7, with D perhaps matching TRBD2 (7 bases). This CDR3 is 15 amino acids long. Germline assignment: CDR1 SGHVS and CDR2 FQNEAQ. The germline V and J ends were trimmed by 5 bases and 4 bases, with 18 bases remaining between them. CDR3: CASSPLKGGPYEQYF. The CDR3 bases are TGTGCCAGCAGCCCTCTTAAGGGGGGGCCGTACGAGCAGTACTTC.

The J gene is TRBJ2-6, the V gene TRBV19; a weak D match, TRBD1 (6 bases). V lost 9 bases and J 0 bases, leaving 12 bases between the germline ends. Germline values: CDR1 LNHDA, CDR2 SQIVND (reference sequence). There are 15 residues in the CDR3. In DNA, the CDR3 is TGTGCCAGCCAGGTAGGGGGCTCTGGGGCCAACGTCCTGACTTTC. Its translation: CASQVGGSGANVLTF.

V gene TRBV10-2 combines with J gene TRBJ1-3; the D is unclear. The V end was cut by 4 bases, the J end by 0 bases, with 4 bases between. This CDR3 is 13 amino acids long. The germline CDR1 and CDR2 sequences are WSHSY and SAAADI. The CDR3 region is CASSGSSGNTIYF. The CDR3 bases are TGCGCCAGCAGTGGCTCCTCTGGAAACACCATATATTTT.

The V and J genes are TRBV19 and TRBJ2-3; 7 nucleotides agree with TRBD1. CDR1 LNHDA and CDR2 SQIVND come from the germline V gene (reference sequence). The CDR3 sequence is 13 residues long. The trim removed 5 bases at V and 8 bases at J, leaving 7 bases unmatched. The CDR3 loop is CASSPLRGPTQYF. CDR3 nucleotide sequence: TGTGCCAGTAGTCCTCTGAGGGGGCCTACGCAGTATTTT.